A selection of T cell receptor beta chains follows, all from one sample in a study of blood T cell repertoires in COVID-19. Clones were sequenced by immunoSEQ multiplex PCR, and TCRdb holds only the in-frame ones, with some missing. The table lists about 78,000 clones, less than 95% of them singletons. The sample comprised peripheral blood. The origin of the receptors is a woman in her forties or fifties in a cohort sampled during active COVID-19. Each CDR3 is given with its conserved first and last residue. A D gene is named only where the DNA matches it firmly. Size values are once, few and many counts, or a class for expanded clones, and some rows have none.

DNA: TGTGCCAGCAGTTACAGTGTACTAGCGGGAGCGGTCACCTACGAGCAGTACTTC
CDR3: CASSYSVLAGAVTYEQYF
size: NA
J: TRBJ2-7
V: TRBV6-2/TRBV6-3
D: TRBD2

DNA: TGTGCCAGCAGTCCGCCGGGGACAATTTTCGGTCGAGCTTTCTTT
CDR3: CASSPPGTIFGRAFF
size: NA
J: TRBJ1-1
V: TRBV28
D: NA

DNA: TGTGCCAGCAGACAAGACAGGCTTTACCAGCCCCAGCATTTT
CDR3: CASRQDRLYQPQHF
size: NA
J: TRBJ1-5
V: TRBV28
D: NA

DNA: TGTGCCAGCAGACGACAGGGAGGAGGTGAAGCTTTCTTT
CDR3: CASRRQGGGEAFF
size: NA
J: TRBJ1-1
V: TRBV6-6
D: TRBD1

DNA: TGTGCCACCAGCAGCCAGGGGGGTGGAACTGAAGCTTTCTTT
CDR3: CATSSQGGGTEAFF
size: NA
J: TRBJ1-1
V: TRBV15
D: TRBD1

DNA: TGCGCCAGCAGCCCTACCGGGACAGGGGAGAGTGGCTACACCTTC
CDR3: CASSPTGTGESGYTF
size: NA
J: TRBJ1-2
V: TRBV5-1
D: TRBD1

DNA: TGTGCCAGCAGTCCAGGCGGGACAGGGAAAGGAAACGAGCAGTACTTC
CDR3: CASSPGGTGKGNEQYF
size: NA
J: TRBJ2-7
V: TRBV28
D: TRBD1

DNA: TGCACCAGCAGCTCCCTAGCGGGCAATGAGCAGTTCTTC
CDR3: CTSSSLAGNEQFF
size: NA
J: TRBJ2-1
V: TRBV1
D: NA

DNA: TGTGCCAGCTCACCGAACAGGGGGAACACTGAAGCTTTCTTT
CDR3: CASSPNRGNTEAFF
size: NA
J: TRBJ1-1
V: TRBV18
D: TRBD1

DNA: TGTGCCAGCAGCGTAGCCGGGACTAGCGGGAGGACTGAGCAGTTCTTC
CDR3: CASSVAGTSGRTEQFF
size: NA
J: TRBJ2-1
V: TRBV9
D: TRBD2

DNA: TGCGCCAGCAGCTTGGCCCAGGCCAGCTCTGGAAACACCATATATTTT
CDR3: CASSLAQASSGNTIYF
size: NA
J: TRBJ1-3
V: TRBV5-1
D: NA

DNA: TGTGCCAGCAGCCCTGGTAGCGGGAACCACGAGCAGTACTTC
CDR3: CASSPGSGNHEQYF
size: NA
J: TRBJ2-7
V: TRBV5-5
D: TRBD2

DNA: TGTGCCACCAGCAGAGGCCGGGAGACCCAGTACTTC
CDR3: CATSRGRETQYF
size: NA
J: TRBJ2-5
V: TRBV15
D: NA

DNA: TGTGCCAGCAGCGTAGCAGATTCACCCCTCCACTTT
CDR3: CASSVADSPLHF
size: NA
J: TRBJ1-6
V: TRBV9
D: NA

DNA: TGTGCCAGCAGCGGTCGGACAGGGTTACAAGAAAAACTGTTTTTT
CDR3: CASSGRTGLQEKLFF
size: NA
J: TRBJ1-4
V: TRBV9
D: TRBD1

DNA: TGCAGCGTTGAAGGAGGGTTCTACAATGAGCAGTTCTTC
CDR3: CSVEGGFYNEQFF
size: NA
J: TRBJ2-1
V: TRBV29-1
D: NA

DNA: TGTGCCAGCAAAAGACTCTTTAATTCACCCCTCCACTTT
CDR3: CASKRLFNSPLHF
size: few
J: TRBJ1-6
V: TRBV28
D: NA

DNA: TGCAGCGTAGGGACTAGCGGGAGAGGAACAGATACGCAGTATTTT
CDR3: CSVGTSGRGTDTQYF
size: NA
J: TRBJ2-3
V: TRBV29-1
D: TRBD2

DNA: TGTGCCAGCAGCTCTACGGGACAGGGAGAAGCTTTCTTT
CDR3: CASSSTGQGEAFF
size: NA
J: TRBJ1-1
V: TRBV28
D: TRBD1

DNA: TGTGCCAGCAGTCCCCAGCGGGGGTGGACCGGGGAGCTGTTTTTT
CDR3: CASSPQRGWTGELFF
size: NA
J: TRBJ2-2
V: TRBV6-6
D: TRBD2

DNA: TGTGCCAGCAGTTTTACGGGAGGCTACGAGCAGTACTTC
CDR3: CASSFTGGYEQYF
size: NA
J: TRBJ2-7
V: TRBV28
D: TRBD2

DNA: TGTGCCAGCAGCTTAGCAGGGGGGAGAAACATTCAGTACTTC
CDR3: CASSLAGGRNIQYF
size: once
J: TRBJ2-4
V: TRBV11-2
D: NA

DNA: TGTGCCAGCCGAATACCTGGGGCCACTGAAGCTTTCTTT
CDR3: CASRIPGATEAFF
size: NA
J: TRBJ1-1
V: TRBV13
D: NA

DNA: TGCGCCAGCAGCTTGGAGGGGGGGCCTGGAAACACCATATATTTT
CDR3: CASSLEGGPGNTIYF
size: NA
J: TRBJ1-3
V: TRBV5-1
D: NA

DNA: TGTGCCAGCAGCTCATATACAGGGGGTGGAAACACCATATATTTT
CDR3: CASSSYTGGGNTIYF
size: NA
J: TRBJ1-3
V: TRBV11-2
D: TRBD1

DNA: TGTGCCGGCCGGACAGGTAACACCGGGGAGCTGTTTTTT
CDR3: CAGRTGNTGELFF
size: few
J: TRBJ2-2
V: TRBV19
D: TRBD1

DNA: TGTGCCAGCAGCGTACAGGGGCGCGGCACTGAAGCTTTCTTT
CDR3: CASSVQGRGTEAFF
size: NA
J: TRBJ1-1
V: TRBV25-1
D: TRBD1

DNA: TGTGCCAGCAGTTTTTCCGGGGTTTTCTACAATGAGCAGTTCTTC
CDR3: CASSFSGVFYNEQFF
size: NA
J: TRBJ2-1
V: TRBV27
D: NA

DNA: TGTGCCAGCAGGTTGTCCCCCCCTATGAACACTGAAGCTTTCTTT
CDR3: CASRLSPPMNTEAFF
size: NA
J: TRBJ1-1
V: TRBV28
D: NA

DNA: TGTGCCAGCAGCCCGGGGGTGGGGAACTCCTACGAGCAGTACTTC
CDR3: CASSPGVGNSYEQYF
size: NA
J: TRBJ2-7
V: TRBV28
D: NA

DNA: TGTGCCAGCAGCTCCCCCGGAGGGACTAGTGGACGAGGTGAGCAGTTCTTC
CDR3: CASSSPGGTSGRGEQFF
size: NA
J: TRBJ2-1
V: TRBV7-3
D: TRBD2

DNA: TGTGCCAGCTCACCACAGGGGACAGGGTCCCTTGACTATGGCTACACCTTC
CDR3: CASSPQGTGSLDYGYTF
size: NA
J: TRBJ1-2
V: TRBV18
D: TRBD1

DNA: TGCGCCAGCCCCCGGGGGGCGGCGGGGGATACGCAGTATTTT
CDR3: CASPRGAAGDTQYF
size: once
J: TRBJ2-3
V: TRBV23-1
D: NA

DNA: TGTGCCAGCAGCCTACGGACAGGCATCACAGATACGCAGTATTTT
CDR3: CASSLRTGITDTQYF
size: NA
J: TRBJ2-3
V: TRBV3-1/TRBV3-2
D: TRBD1

DNA: TGTGCCAGCAGCCCAGACAGTTGGGCCTACGAGCAGTACTTC
CDR3: CASSPDSWAYEQYF
size: NA
J: TRBJ2-7
V: TRBV5-4
D: NA

DNA: TGCGCCAGCAGGGGAGCGGACACTGAAGCTTTCTTT
CDR3: CASRGADTEAFF
size: NA
J: TRBJ1-1
V: TRBV10-1
D: NA

DNA: TGTGCCAGCAGCTCATACAGGGGGCGCGAGCAGTACTTC
CDR3: CASSSYRGREQYF
size: NA
J: TRBJ2-7
V: TRBV7-3
D: TRBD1

DNA: TGTGCCAGCAGCGCGCGGGAAAGGGGCTACAATGAGCAGTTCTTC
CDR3: CASSARERGYNEQFF
size: NA
J: TRBJ2-1
V: TRBV11-2
D: NA

DNA: TGTGCCAGTTACAGGGGACAAAATCAAGGGACCCAGTACTTC
CDR3: CASYRGQNQGTQYF
size: NA
J: TRBJ2-5
V: TRBV28
D: TRBD1

DNA: TGTGCCAGCAGGGGACAGGCGAACACTGAAGCTTTCTTT
CDR3: CASRGQANTEAFF
size: NA
J: TRBJ1-1
V: TRBV7-9
D: TRBD1

DNA: TGTGCCAGCAGTTTCCCACGCCCCAATTCGGGCGAGCAGTACTTC
CDR3: CASSFPRPNSGEQYF
size: NA
J: TRBJ2-7
V: TRBV28
D: NA

DNA: TGTGCCAGCAGTCCCGCCCGCCGGACCGGGGGGGATGAGCAGTTCTTC
CDR3: CASSPARRTGGDEQFF
size: NA
J: TRBJ2-1
V: TRBV2
D: TRBD2